Below, 9 T cell receptor beta chains from the same sample are listed, as sequenced in a study of CD8+CD57+ T cells in acquired aplastic anemia. The patients chosen for sequencing had shown expansion of CD8+CD57+ cells (detected by flow cytometry). For CDR3 and TCR beta VDJ profiling, genomic DNA was the template used. Each CDR3 protein is one row after TCRdb ran MiXCR on the reads. The data contain approximately 300,000 distinct CDR3 sequences, 45% to 65% of them singletons. Sequencing was carried out using sorted CD4+, CD8+, or CD8+CD57+ T cells (not recorded which) from PBMCs. Receptors were obtained from a human donor with aplastic anemia.

The chain employs TRBV7-9 and TRBJ2-5; D tentatively fits TRBD1 or TRBD2 (7 bases each). Germline V gene sequence: CDR1 SEHNR, CDR2 FQNEAQ (reference sequence). V lost 6 bases and J lost 5, with 22 bases in between. The CDR3 consists of 16 residues. CDR3 sequence reads: CASRPRQGGAGETQYF. CDR3 in DNA: TGTGCCAGCAGGCCAAGACAGGGAGGGGCCGGGGAGACCCAGTACTTC.

This clonotype was recorded at least ten times. V and J are TRBV10-1 and TRBJ2-2; possible D gene TRBD1, 5 bases. CDR1 is WNHNN and CDR2 is SYGVQD in the germline V gene (reference sequence). V was trimmed by 2 bases and J by 4 bases, leaving 11 bases between them. CDR3 length: 15 residues. The CDR3 DNA reads as TGCGCCAGCAGTGAGCAGGGAACCTTCACCGGGGAGCTGTTTTTT. This sequence encodes CASSEQGTFTGELFF.

This clonotype was picked up a small number of times. The chain is built from TRBV20-1 and TRBJ2-7; D is possibly TRBD2 (5 bases). CDR1 is DFQATT, CDR2 SNEGSKA, per germline (reference sequence). CDR3 length: 13 residues. Between the trimmed V and J ends, which lost 5 bases and 5 bases, there was a span of 16 bases. The CDR3 is CSARRLGGDEQYF. Here the CDR3 DNA reads TGCAGTGCTCGCCGGCTCGGAGGAGACGAGCAGTACTTC.

The CDR3 region is CATSAGGFGETQYF. The CDR3 DNA reads as TGTGCCACCAGCGCGGGGGGCTTTGGAGAGACCCAGTACTTC. The chain joins TRBV15 to TRBJ2-5; TRBD2 matches 8 bases. Germline CDR1 and CDR2: LNHNV and YYDKDF (reference sequence). With V trimmed by 5 bases and J by 4 bases, 6 bases remained unmatched. This CDR3 region has 14 residues.

This clonotype was recorded many times. The chain has TRBV20-1 and TRBJ2-2; no firm D call. In germline, CDR1 is DFQATT, CDR2 SNEGSKA (reference sequence). Trimming took off 3 bases at V and 7 bases at J, with 12 bases between the two ends. CDR3 size: 13 residues. DNA of the CDR3: TGCAGTGCTAGGGTAGTTACTGGCGGGGAGCTGTTTTTT. It is translated as CSARVVTGGELFF.

This clonotype occurred many times. This chain joins TRBV20-1 and TRBJ1-2, with TRBD1 matching 9 bases. Trimming removed 5 bases from V and 8 bases from J; junction bases left unmatched: 12. The germline V gene has CDR1 DFQATT and CDR2 SNEGSKA (reference sequence). The CDR3 totals 14 residues. The CDR3 DNA is TGCAGTGCTGGAGCCGGGACAGGGTTAGGAGGCTACACCTTC. This gives the protein CSAGAGTGLGGYTF.

CDR3 DNA sequence: TGTGCCAGTAGTATAGGGTCCGGGGGTGAAAAACTGTTTTTT. It encodes CASSIGSGGEKLFF. V usage is TRBV19 and J usage is TRBJ1-4; perhaps TRBD1 as D (5 bases). Germline CDR1 and CDR2: LNHDA and SQIVND (reference sequence). The V gene lost 1 base and the J gene lost 7 bases, with 10 bases spanning the gap. The CDR3 is 14 amino acids.

This chain uses TRBV7-9 with TRBJ1-4; no definite D call. The CDR3 length is 15 residues. The V gene lost 1 base and the J gene lost 0 bases, with 6 bases spanning the gap. Per germline, CDR1 SEHNR and CDR2 FQNEAQ (reference sequence). The CDR3 loop reads CASSLGLTTNEKLFF. The CDR3 DNA reads TGTGCCAGCAGCTTAGGTTTGACAACTAATGAAAAACTGTTTTTT.

The chain links TRBV19 to TRBJ1-1; no definite D call. Germline V gene lookup returns CDR1 LNHDA and CDR2 SQIVND (reference sequence). V was clipped by 5 bases and J by 0 bases, with 10 bases between them. The CDR3 consists of 14 residues. CDR3: CASSEGLVNTEAFF. For the CDR3, the DNA is TGTGCCAGTAGTGAGGGCCTCGTGAACACTGAAGCTTTCTTT. Complete variable domain (other parts from reference TRBV19 and TRBJ1-1): DGGITQSPKYLFRKEGQNVTLSCEQNLNHDAMYWYRQDPGQGLRLIYYSQIVNDFQKGDIAEGYSVSREKKESFPLTVTSAQKNPTAFYLCASSEGLVNTEAFFGQGTRLTVV.